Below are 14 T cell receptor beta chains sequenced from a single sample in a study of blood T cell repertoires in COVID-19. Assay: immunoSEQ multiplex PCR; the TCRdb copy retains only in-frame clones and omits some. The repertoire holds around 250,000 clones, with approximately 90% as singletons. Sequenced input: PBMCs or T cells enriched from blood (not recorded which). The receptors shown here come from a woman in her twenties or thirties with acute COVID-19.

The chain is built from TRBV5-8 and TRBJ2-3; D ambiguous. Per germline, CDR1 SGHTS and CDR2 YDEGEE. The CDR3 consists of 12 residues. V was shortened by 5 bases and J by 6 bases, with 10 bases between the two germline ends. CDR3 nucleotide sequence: TGTGCCAGCAGGCCGAGCGAGGATACGCAGTATTTT. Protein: CASRPSEDTQYF. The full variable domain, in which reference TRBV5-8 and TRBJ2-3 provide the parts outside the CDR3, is EAGVTQSPTHLIKTRGQQATLRCSPISGHTSVYWYQQALGLGLQFLLWYDEGEERNRGNFPPRFSGRQFPNYSSELNVNALELEDSALYLCASRPSEDTQYFGPGTRLTVL.

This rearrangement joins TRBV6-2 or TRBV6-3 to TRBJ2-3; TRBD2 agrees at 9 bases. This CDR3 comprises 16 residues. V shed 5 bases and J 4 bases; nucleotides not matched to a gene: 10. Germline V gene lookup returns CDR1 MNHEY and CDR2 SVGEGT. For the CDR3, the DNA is TGTGCCAGCAGTCCGGGTAGCGGGAGTGGGTCAGATACGCAGTATTTT. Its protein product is CASSPGSGSGSDTQYF.

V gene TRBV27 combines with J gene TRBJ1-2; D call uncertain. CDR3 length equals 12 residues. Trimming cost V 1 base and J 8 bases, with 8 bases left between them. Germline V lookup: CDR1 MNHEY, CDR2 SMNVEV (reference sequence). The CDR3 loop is CASSLYGQGYTF. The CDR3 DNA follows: TGTGCCAGCAGTTTATATGGGCAGGGCTACACCTTC.

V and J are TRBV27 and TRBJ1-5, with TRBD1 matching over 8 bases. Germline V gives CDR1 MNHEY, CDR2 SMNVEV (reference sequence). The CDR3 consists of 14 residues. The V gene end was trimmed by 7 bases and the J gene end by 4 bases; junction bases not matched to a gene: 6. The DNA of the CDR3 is TGTGCCAGCAAGCCGACAGGGGCTAATCAGCCCCAGCATTTT. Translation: CASKPTGANQPQHF.

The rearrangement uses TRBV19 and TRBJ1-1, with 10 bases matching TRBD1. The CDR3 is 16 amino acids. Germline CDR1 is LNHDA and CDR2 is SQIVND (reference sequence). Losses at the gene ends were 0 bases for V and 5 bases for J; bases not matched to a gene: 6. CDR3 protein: CASSIDHGTGDTEAFF. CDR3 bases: TGTGCCAGTAGTATAGATCACGGGACAGGGGATACTGAAGCTTTCTTT.

The CDR3 protein is CAISAGQGRRHEQYF. The DNA for the CDR3 is TGTGCCATCAGCGCGGGACAGGGGCGACGCCACGAGCAGTACTTC. The chain combines TRBV10-3 with TRBJ2-7, with 10 positions matching TRBD1. The CDR3 spans 15 residues. Germline values: CDR1 ENHRY, CDR2 SYGVKD. V lost 6 bases and J lost 5; bases outside the gene matches: 10.

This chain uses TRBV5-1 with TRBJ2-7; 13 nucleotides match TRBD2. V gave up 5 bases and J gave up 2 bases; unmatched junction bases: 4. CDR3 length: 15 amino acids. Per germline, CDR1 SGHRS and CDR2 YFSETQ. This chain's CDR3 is CASRGGLAGTYEQYF. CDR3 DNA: TGCGCCAGCAGGGGGGGACTAGCGGGAACCTACGAGCAGTACTTC. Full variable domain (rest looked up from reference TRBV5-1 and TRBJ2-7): KAGVTQTPRYLIKTRGQQVTLSCSPISGHRSVSWYQQTPGQGLQFLFEYFSETQRNKGNFPGRFSGRQFSNSRSEMNVSTLELGDSALYLCASRGGLAGTYEQYFGPGTRLTVT.

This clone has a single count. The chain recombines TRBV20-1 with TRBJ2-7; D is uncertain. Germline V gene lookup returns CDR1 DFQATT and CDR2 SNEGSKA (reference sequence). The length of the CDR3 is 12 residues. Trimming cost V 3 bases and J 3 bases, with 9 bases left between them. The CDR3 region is CSASDSNYEQYF. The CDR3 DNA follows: TGCAGTGCTAGTGATAGCAACTACGAGCAGTACTTC.

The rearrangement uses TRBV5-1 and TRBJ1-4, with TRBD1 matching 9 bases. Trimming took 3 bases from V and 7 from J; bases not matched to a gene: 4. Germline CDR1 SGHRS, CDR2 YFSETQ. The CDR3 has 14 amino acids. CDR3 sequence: CASSSTGGIEKLFF. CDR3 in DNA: TGCGCCAGCAGCTCAACAGGGGGCATTGAAAAACTGTTTTTT.

CDR3 region: CASSLPGQGYGYTF. The CDR3 DNA reads TGTGCCAGCAGTTTACCCGGACAGGGTTATGGCTACACCTTC. This chain uses TRBV28 with TRBJ1-2; TRBD1 matches 8 bases. With V trimmed by 2 bases and J by 5 bases, 4 bases remained unmatched. The germline V gene has CDR1 MDHEN and CDR2 SYDVKM. The CDR3 totals 14 residues.

CDR3 DNA sequence: TGTGCCAGCAGCCAACGACTAGCGGGAGAAACAGATACGCAGTATTTT. Translating it yields CASSQRLAGETDTQYF. V and J are TRBV5-4 and TRBJ2-3; TRBD2 matches at 12 bases. V shed 4 bases, J shed 3 bases, and the junction held 6 bases outside the gene matches. Germline values: CDR1 SGHNT, CDR2 YYREEE (reference sequence). The length of the CDR3 is 16 residues.

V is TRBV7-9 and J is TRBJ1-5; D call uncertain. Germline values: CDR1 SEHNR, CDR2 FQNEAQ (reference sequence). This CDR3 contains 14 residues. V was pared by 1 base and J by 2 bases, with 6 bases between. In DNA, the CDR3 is TGTGCCAGCAGCTTAGGTAGCGGCAATCAGCCCCAGCATTTT. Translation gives CASSLGSGNQPQHF.

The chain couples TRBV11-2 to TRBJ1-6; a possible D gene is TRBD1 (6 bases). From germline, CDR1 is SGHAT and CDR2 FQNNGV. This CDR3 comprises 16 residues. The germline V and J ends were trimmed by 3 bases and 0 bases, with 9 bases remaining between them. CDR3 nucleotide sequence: TGTGCCAGCAGCTTCGACAGGAGCTCCTATAATTCACCCCTCCACTTT. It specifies CASSFDRSSYNSPLHF.

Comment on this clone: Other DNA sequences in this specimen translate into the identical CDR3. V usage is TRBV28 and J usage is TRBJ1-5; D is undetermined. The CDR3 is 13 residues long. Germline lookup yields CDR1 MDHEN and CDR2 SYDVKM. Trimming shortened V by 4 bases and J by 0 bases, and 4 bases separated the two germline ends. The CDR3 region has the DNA TGTGCCAGCAGTTCGTATAGCAATCAGCCCCAGCATTTT. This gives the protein CASSSYSNQPQHF.